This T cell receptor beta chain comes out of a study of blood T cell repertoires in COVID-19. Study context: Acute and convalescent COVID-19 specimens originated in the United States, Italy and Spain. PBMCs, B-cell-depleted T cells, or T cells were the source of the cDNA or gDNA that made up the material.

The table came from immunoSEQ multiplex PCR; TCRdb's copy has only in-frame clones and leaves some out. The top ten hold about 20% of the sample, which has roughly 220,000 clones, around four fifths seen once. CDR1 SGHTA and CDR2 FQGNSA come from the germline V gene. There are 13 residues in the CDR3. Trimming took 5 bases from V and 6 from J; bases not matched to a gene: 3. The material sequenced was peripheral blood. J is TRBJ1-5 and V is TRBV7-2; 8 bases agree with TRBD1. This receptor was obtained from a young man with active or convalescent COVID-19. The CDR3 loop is CASSLDRAQPQHF. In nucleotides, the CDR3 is TGTGCCAGCAGCCTGGACAGGGCTCAGCCCCAGCATTTT.